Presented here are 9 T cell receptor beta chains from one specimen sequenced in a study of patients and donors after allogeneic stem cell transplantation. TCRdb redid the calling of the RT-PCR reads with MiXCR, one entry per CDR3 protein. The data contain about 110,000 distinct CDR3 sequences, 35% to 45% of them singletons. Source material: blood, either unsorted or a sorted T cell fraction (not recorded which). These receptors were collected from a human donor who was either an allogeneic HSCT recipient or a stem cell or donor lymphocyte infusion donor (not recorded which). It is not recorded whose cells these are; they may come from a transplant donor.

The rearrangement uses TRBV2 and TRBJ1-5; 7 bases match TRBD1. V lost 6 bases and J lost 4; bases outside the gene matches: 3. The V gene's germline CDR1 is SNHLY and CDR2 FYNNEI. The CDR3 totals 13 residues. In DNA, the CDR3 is TGTGCCAGCAGAGACAGGGAAAATCAGCCCCAGCATTTT. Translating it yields CASRDRENQPQHF.

In DNA form, the CDR3 reads TGTGCCACCAGTGATCGCCAGGAGACCCAGTACTTC. Its protein is CATSDRQETQYF. The chain carries TRBV24-1 and TRBJ2-5; D ambiguous. V lost 3 bases and J lost 5, with 6 bases in between. Per the germline V gene, CDR1 is KGHDR and CDR2 is SFDVKD. CDR3 length: 12 amino acids.

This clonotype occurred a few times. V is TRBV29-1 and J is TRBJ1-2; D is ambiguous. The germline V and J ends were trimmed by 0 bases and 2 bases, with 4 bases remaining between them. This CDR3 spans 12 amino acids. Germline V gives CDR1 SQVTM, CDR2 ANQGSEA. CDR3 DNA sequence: TGCAGCGTTGAAGATCGGAACTATGGCTACACCTTC. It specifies CSVEDRNYGYTF. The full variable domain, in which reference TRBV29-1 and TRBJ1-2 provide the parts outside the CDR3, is SAVISQKPSRDICQRGTSLTIQCQVDSQVTMMFWYRQQPGQSLTLIATANQGSEATYESGFVIDKFPISRPNLTFSTLTVSNMSPEDSSIYLCSVEDRNYGYTFGSGTRLTVV.

The CDR3: CASSPPGAKNIQYF. The CDR3 region has the DNA TGTGCCAGCTCACCACCGGGCGCCAAAAACATTCAGTACTTC. The chain recombines TRBV18 with TRBJ2-4; no clear D gene. V dropped 0 bases and J dropped 1 base, with 4 bases sitting between them. Germline V CDR1 and CDR2: KGHSH, LQKENI. The CDR3 contains 14 residues.

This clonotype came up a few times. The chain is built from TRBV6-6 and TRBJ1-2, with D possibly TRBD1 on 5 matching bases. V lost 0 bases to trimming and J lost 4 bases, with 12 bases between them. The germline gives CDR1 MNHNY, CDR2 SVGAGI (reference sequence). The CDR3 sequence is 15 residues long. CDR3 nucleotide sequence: TGTGCCAGCAGTTACTCGAATGAGGGGCGCTATGGCTACACCTTC. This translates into CASSYSNEGRYGYTF.

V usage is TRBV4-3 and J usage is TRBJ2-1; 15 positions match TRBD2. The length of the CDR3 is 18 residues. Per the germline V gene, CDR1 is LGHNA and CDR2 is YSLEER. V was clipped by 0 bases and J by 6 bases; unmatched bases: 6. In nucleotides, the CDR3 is TGCGCCAGCAGCCAAGATGGACTAGCGGGAGGGCCGGGCAATGAGCAGTTCTTC. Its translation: CASSQDGLAGGPGNEQFF.

CDR3 in amino acids: CSVSPSSGVYNEQFF. CDR3 sequence (DNA): TGCAGCGTCTCGCCTTCTAGCGGGGTCTACAATGAGCAGTTCTTC. This rearrangement joins TRBV29-1 to TRBJ2-1; 9 positions match TRBD2. V was clipped by 6 bases and J by 3 bases; unmatched bases: 9. CDR1 is SQVTM, CDR2 ANQGSEA, per germline. CDR3 length: 15 amino acids.

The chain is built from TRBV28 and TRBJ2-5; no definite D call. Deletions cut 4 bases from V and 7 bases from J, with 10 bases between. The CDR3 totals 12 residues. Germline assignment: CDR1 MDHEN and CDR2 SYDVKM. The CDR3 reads CASSSTGGTQYF. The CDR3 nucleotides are TGTGCCAGCAGTTCCACGGGTGGGACCCAGTACTTC.

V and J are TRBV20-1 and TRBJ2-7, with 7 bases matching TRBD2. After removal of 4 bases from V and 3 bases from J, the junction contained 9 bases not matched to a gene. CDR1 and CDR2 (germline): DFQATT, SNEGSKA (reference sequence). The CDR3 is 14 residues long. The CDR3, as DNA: TGCAGTGCTACCCCTAGCGGACGGGGCTACGAGCAGTACTTC. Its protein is CSATPSGRGYEQYF.